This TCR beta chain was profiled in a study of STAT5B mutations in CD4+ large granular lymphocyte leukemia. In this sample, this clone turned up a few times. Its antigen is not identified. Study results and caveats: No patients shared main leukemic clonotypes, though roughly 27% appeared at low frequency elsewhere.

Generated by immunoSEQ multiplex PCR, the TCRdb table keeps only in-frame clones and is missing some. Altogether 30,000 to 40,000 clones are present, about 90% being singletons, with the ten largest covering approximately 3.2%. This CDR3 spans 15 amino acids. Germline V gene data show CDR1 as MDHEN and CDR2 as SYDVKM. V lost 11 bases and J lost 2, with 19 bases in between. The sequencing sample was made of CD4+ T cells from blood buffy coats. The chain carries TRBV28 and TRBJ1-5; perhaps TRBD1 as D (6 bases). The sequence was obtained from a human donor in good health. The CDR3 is CASVEGQGRNQPQHF. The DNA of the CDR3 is TGTGCCTCAGTCGAGGGGCAGGGGCGCAATCAGCCCCAGCATTTT.